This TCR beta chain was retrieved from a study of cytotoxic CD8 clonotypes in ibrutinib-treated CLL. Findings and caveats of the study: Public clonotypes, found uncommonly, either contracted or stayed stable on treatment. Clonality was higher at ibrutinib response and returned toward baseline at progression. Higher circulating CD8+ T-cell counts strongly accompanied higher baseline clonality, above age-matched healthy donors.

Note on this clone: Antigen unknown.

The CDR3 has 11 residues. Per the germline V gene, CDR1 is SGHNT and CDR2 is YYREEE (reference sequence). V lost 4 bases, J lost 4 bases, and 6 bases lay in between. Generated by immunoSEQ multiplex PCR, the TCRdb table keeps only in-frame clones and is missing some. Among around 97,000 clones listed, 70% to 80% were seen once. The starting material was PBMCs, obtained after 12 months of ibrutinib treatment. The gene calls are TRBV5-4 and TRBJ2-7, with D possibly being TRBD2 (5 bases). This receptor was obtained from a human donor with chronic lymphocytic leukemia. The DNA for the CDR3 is TGTGCCAGCAGCCGAGGGTACGAGCAGTACTTC. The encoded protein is CASSRGYEQYF. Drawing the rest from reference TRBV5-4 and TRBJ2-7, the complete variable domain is ETGVTQSPTHLIKTRGQQVTLRCSSQSGHNTVSWYQQALGQGPQFIFQYYREEENGRGNFPPRFSGLQFPNYSSELNVNALELDDSALYLCASSRGYEQYFGPGTRLTVT.